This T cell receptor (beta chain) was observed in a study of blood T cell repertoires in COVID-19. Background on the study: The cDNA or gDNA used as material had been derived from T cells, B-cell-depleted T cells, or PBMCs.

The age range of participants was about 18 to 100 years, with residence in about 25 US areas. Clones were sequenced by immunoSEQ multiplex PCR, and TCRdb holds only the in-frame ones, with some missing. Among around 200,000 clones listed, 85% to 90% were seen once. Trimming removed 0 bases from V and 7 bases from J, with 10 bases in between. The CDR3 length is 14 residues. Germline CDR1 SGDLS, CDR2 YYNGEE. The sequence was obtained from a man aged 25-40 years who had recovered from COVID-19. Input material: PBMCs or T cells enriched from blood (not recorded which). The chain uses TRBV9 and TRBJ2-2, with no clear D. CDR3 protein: CASSVAPGFGELFF. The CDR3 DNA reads TGTGCCAGCAGCGTAGCCCCAGGATTCGGGGAGCTGTTTTTT. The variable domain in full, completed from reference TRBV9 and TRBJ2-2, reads DSGVTQTPKHLITATGQRVTLRCSPRSGDLSVYWYQQSLDQGLQFLIQYYNGEERAKGNILERFSAQQFPDLHSELNLSSLELGDSALYFCASSVAPGFGELFFGEGSRLTVL.